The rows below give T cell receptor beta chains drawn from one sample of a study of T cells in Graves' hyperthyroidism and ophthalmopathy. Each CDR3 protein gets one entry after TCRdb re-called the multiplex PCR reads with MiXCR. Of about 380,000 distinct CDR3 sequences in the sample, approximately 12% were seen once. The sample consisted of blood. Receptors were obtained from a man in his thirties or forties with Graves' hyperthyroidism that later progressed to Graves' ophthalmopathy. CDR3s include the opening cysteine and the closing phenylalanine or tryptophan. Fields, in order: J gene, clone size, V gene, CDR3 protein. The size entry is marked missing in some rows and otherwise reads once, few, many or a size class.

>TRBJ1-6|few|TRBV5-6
CASSLDSGQGLPPLHF
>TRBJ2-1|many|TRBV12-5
CASGLVLQQGDEQFF
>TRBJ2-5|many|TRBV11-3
CASSQGGQIGAETQYF
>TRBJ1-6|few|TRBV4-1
CASSGIDLFSYNSPLHF
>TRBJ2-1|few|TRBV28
CASSLRQSYNEQFF
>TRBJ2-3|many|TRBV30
CAWSSVGYDTQYF
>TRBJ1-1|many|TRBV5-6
CASSSDQGGYEAFF
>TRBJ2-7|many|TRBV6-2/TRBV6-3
CASSPLRASSYEQYF
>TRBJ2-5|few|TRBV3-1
CASSQGRDFQETQYF
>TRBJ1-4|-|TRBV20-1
CSARGGREKLFF
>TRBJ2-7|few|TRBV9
CASSVEASGDRTYEQYF
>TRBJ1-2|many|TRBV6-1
CASSEAGTGGYGYTF
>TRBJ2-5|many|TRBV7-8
CASSLPTSGGRETQYF
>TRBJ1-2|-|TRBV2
CASRQTANYGYTF
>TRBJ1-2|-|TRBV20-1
CSARGRPQDYGYTF
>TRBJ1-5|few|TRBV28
CASSVMGHSNQPQHF